The T cell receptor (beta chain) described here comes from a study of blood T cell repertoires in COVID-19. The overall study: Both acute and convalescent COVID-19 samples were obtained from the United States, Italy and Spain. T cells, B-cell-depleted T cells, or PBMCs provided the cDNA or gDNA that served as material.

A single count supports this clone. Under the authors' procedure: Estimation of nucleated cell counts relied on the amplification of reference gene primers. TCRdb's copy holds only in-frame clones and misses some; the assay was immunoSEQ multiplex PCR. From that table come the V and J calls and clone size; the DNA was used to work out D and trimming. The sample contains under 100,000 clones, 85% of which appear only once. The CDR3 consists of 15 residues. V was shortened by 4 bases and J by 1 base, with 11 bases between the two germline ends. CDR1 and CDR2 (germline): LGHDT, YNNKEL (reference sequence).

The V gene is TRBV3-1 (or the pseudogene TRBV3-2), the J gene TRBJ1-3; tentative D call: TRBD1 (5 bases). Sequenced input: peripheral blood. The TCR sequence derives from a man aged 50-59 years with acute or convalescent COVID-19. The DNA for the CDR3 is TGTGCCAGCAGCCGATCGCCAGGGTCTGGAAACACCATATATTTT. Protein product: CASSRSPGSGNTIYF.